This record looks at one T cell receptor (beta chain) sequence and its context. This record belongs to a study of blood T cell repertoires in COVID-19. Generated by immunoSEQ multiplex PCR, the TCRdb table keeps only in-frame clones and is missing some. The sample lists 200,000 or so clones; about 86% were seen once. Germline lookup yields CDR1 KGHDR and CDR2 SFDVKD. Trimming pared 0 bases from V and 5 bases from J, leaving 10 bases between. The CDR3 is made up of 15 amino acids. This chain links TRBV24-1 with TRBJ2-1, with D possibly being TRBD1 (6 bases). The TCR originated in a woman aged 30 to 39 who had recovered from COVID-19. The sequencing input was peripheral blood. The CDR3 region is CATSDLGTLNNEQFF. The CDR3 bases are TGTGCCACCAGTGATTTGGGGACATTAAACAATGAGCAGTTCTTC.